Following are 20 T cell receptor beta chains from one sample sequenced in a study of post-analysis software for immune sequencing data. Whole-study findings and limits: Controls showed lower frequencies than patients for a few TRBV segments, and TRBV5-6, TRBV5-1 and TRBV20-1 were among these.

These receptors lack a known antigen. TCR beta cDNA libraries had unique molecular identifiers. TCRdb fed the PCR reads into MiXCR, producing one record per CDR3 protein. The repertoire holds about half a million distinct CDR3 sequences, with roughly 34% as singletons. Sequenced: blood. The receptors here all came from a girl aged 2-17 years with multiple sclerosis.

A few counts support this clonotype. The chain uses TRBV6-5 and TRBJ2-7; no reliable D call. CDR1 and CDR2 (germline): MNHEY, SVGAGI. This CDR3 region has 14 residues. Trimming left V 3 bases short and J 0 bases short, with 9 bases between. DNA of the CDR3: TGTGCCAGCAGTTATTCATCAGCCTCCTACGAGCAGTACTTC. Its protein product is CASSYSSASYEQYF.

V usage is TRBV7-9 and J usage is TRBJ1-4; unclear D gene. Trimming left V 5 bases short and J 0 bases short, with 7 bases between. The CDR3 has 14 amino acids. CDR1 SEHNR and CDR2 FQNEAQ come from the germline V gene (reference sequence). CDR3 residues: CASSRLATNEKLFF. In DNA, the CDR3 is TGTGCCAGCAGCCGGCTCGCAACTAATGAAAAACTGTTTTTT. The entire variable domain, with the rest obtained from reference TRBV7-9 and TRBJ1-4, is as follows: DTGVSQNPRHKITKRGQNVTFRCDPISEHNRLYWYRQTLGQGPEFLTYFQNEAQLEKSRLLSDRFSAERPKGSFSTLEIQRTEQGDSAMYLCASSRLATNEKLFFGSGTQLSVL.

This clonotype appeared many times. The rearrangement links TRBV10-3 to TRBJ2-5, with TRBD2 identical over 11 bases. CDR3 length: 16 amino acids. From germline, CDR1 is ENHRY and CDR2 SYGVKD. V lost 3 bases to trimming and J lost 1 base; unmatched junction nucleotides: 4. The CDR3 DNA reads as TGTGCCATCAGTGAAGGGACTAGCGGAGCCCAAGAGACCCAGTACTTC. This translates into CAISEGTSGAQETQYF.

This clonotype was seen more than once but under ten times. The chain links TRBV20-1 to TRBJ2-5; D not certain. Per the germline V gene, CDR1 is DFQATT and CDR2 is SNEGSKA (reference sequence). V lost 4 bases and J 2 bases, leaving 5 bases between the germline ends. This CDR3 is 11 amino acids long. The CDR3 here is CSAIRQETQYF. Here the CDR3 DNA reads TGCAGTGCTATCCGTCAAGAGACCCAGTACTTC.

As concerns this clonotype: At one end the junction does not follow the germline gene, possibly because of a read error. The V and J genes are TRBV5-6 and TRBJ1-2; D perhaps matches TRBD1 (6 bases). CDR3 size: 14 residues. Germline V gene sequence: CDR1 SGHDT, CDR2 YYEEEE. The CDR3 sequence: CGSSSQGISDGYTF. The DNA of the CDR3 is TGTGGCAGCAGCTCACAGGGAATTTCGGATGGCTACACCTTC.

V usage is TRBV7-3 and J usage is TRBJ1-1, with TRBD1 matching over 9 bases. This CDR3 spans 13 amino acids. After removal of 5 bases from V and 9 bases from J, the junction contained 7 bases not matched to a gene. In germline, CDR1 is SGHTA, CDR2 FQGTGA. CDR3 coding DNA: TGTGCCAGCAGCCTAGCCGGGACAGGGAAAGCTTTCTTT. It specifies CASSLAGTGKAFF.

The genes are TRBV18 and TRBJ2-7; perhaps TRBD1 as D (6 bases). The CDR3 totals 15 residues. V lost 1 base and J lost 3, with 13 bases in between. Germline V gene lookup returns CDR1 KGHSH and CDR2 LQKENI. CDR3 DNA sequence: TGTGCCAGCTCACCACGACAGGCAGCACGCTACGAGCAGTACTTC. Protein product: CASSPRQAARYEQYF.

V usage is TRBV5-5 and J usage is TRBJ1-5; 7 nucleotides align to TRBD1. The CDR3 length is 16 residues. With V trimmed by 0 bases and J by 7 bases, 10 bases remained unmatched. Germline values: CDR1 SGHKS, CDR2 YYEKEE (reference sequence). The CDR3 protein is CASSLGAGGRGQPQHF. The CDR3, as DNA: TGTGCCAGCAGCTTGGGGGCAGGGGGTCGAGGACAGCCCCAGCATTTT.

The rearrangement joins TRBV12-3 or TRBV12-4 to TRBJ2-4; TRBD1 aligns across 7 bases. Germline trimming cut 7 bases from V and 5 bases from J; bases unmatched to any gene: 2. This CDR3 has 12 residues. The CDR3 DNA sequence: TGTGCCAGCACCGGGACAGAAAACATTCAGTACTTC. Translation: CASTGTENIQYF.

This rearrangement joins TRBV18 to TRBJ2-5, with D possibly TRBD2 on 6 matching bases. The J call is in doubt because the DNA end fits TRBJ2-7 better. The germline V gene encodes CDR1 KGHSH and CDR2 LQKENI. The CDR3 contains 14 residues. CDR3 nucleotide sequence: TGTGCCAGCTCACCATCCGCGGGACCCTACGAGCAGTACTTC. This codes for CASSPSAGPYEQYF.

The chain combines TRBV7-2 with TRBJ1-4; D uncertain. The germline V gene has CDR1 SGHTA and CDR2 FQGNSA. V shed 5 bases and J shed 6 bases, with 7 bases lying between them. The CDR3 has 12 residues. The CDR3 spells CASSPTDEKLFF. The DNA of the CDR3 is TGTGCCAGCAGCCCGACGGATGAAAAACTGTTTTTT.

The V and J genes are TRBV6-1 and TRBJ2-5, with D uncertain. With 5 bases removed from V and 4 bases from J, the gap between germline ends came to 5 bases. This CDR3 spans 11 amino acids. In germline, CDR1 is MNHNS, CDR2 SASEGT. The CDR3 sequence: CASSNRETQYF. DNA of the CDR3: TGTGCCAGCAGTAACAGAGAGACCCAGTACTTC.

The CDR3 DNA follows: TGCAGCGTTGTGCTTGAGGTGGACATAAATAATGAAAAACTGTTTTTT. Translation: CSVVLEVDINNEKLFF. The chain combines TRBV29-1 with TRBJ1-4; weak D call: TRBD1 (5 bases). V was clipped by 4 bases and J by 4 bases, with 19 bases between them. This CDR3 has 16 amino acids. Germline V gene lookup returns CDR1 SQVTM and CDR2 ANQGSEA.

This clonotype was detected a few times. The chain uses TRBV6-1 and TRBJ2-1; D is possibly TRBD1 (5 bases). The germline CDR1 and CDR2 sequences are MNHNS and SASEGT. CDR3 length equals 17 residues. Trimming cost V 7 bases and J 8 bases, with 27 bases left between them. This CDR3 reads CASNPGLGARSYDEQFF. CDR3 in DNA: TGTGCCAGCAACCCCGGATTAGGGGCTAGATCGTACGATGAGCAGTTCTTC.

J is TRBJ1-1 and V is TRBV11-1; 10 bases line up with TRBD1. Germline V CDR1 and CDR2: SGHAT, FQDESV (reference sequence). V dropped 7 bases and J dropped 4; count of bases not matched to a gene: 6. The CDR3 covers 14 residues. The chain's CDR3 is CASTPTGGLTEAFF. As DNA, the CDR3 is TGTGCCAGCACCCCGACAGGGGGCCTCACTGAAGCTTTCTTT.

The genes are TRBV15 and TRBJ2-2; tentatively, D is TRBD1 (6 bases). Germline V gives CDR1 LNHNV, CDR2 YYDKDF (reference sequence). The length of the CDR3 is 16 residues. Trimming cost V 3 bases and J 1 base, with 12 bases left between them. The CDR3 sequence is CATSSPGQLNTGELFF. In DNA form, the CDR3 reads TGTGCCACCAGCAGTCCCGGACAGCTGAACACCGGGGAGCTGTTTTTT.

This rearrangement joins TRBV20-1 to TRBJ2-2, with D tentatively TRBD1 (5 bases). Germline V gives CDR1 DFQATT, CDR2 SNEGSKA (reference sequence). The CDR3 loop spans 11 amino acids. V was pared by 1 base and J by 14 bases, with 11 bases between. CDR3 nucleotides: TGCAGTGCTAGAGCCGGGCAGGGCCTGTTTTTT. Translated: CSARAGQGLFF.

The chain employs TRBV5-1 and TRBJ2-1; weak D call: TRBD1 (6 bases). V dropped 1 base and J dropped 4 bases, with 12 bases sitting between them. The V gene's germline CDR1 is SGHRS and CDR2 YFSETQ. CDR3 length: 15 amino acids. The DNA for the CDR3 is TGCGCCAGCAGCTTGTCCAGGACAGCGTACAATGAGCAGTTCTTC. This codes for CASSLSRTAYNEQFF.

V usage is TRBV6-1 and J usage is TRBJ2-5; 14 positions match TRBD2. CDR1 and CDR2 from the germline V gene are MNHNS and SASEGT. The CDR3 is 17 residues long. J gave up 11 bases and V 6 bases, and 17 bases lay outside the gene matches. CDR3 protein: CASSRRLAGGDNNEQYF. For the CDR3, the DNA is TGTGCCAGCAGCCGTAGACTAGCGGGGGGGGACAACAATGAGCAGTACTTC.

The CDR3 bases are TGCAGTGCCGACAGGGTAAGGGGTCAGCCCCAGCATTTT. It specifies CSADRVRGQPQHF. The V and J genes are TRBV20-1 and TRBJ1-5; 7 bases align to TRBD1. Germline trimming cut 6 bases from V and 6 bases from J; bases unmatched to any gene: 8. Germline values: CDR1 DFQATT, CDR2 SNEGSKA (reference sequence). The CDR3 totals 13 residues.